What follows are 5 T cell receptor beta chains derived from one specimen sequenced in a study of Ad26.COV2.S vaccination and SARS-CoV-2 variants. The sample's treatment: approximately 18 received Ad26.COV2.S at low or high dose, single or two shots; roughly 5 received placebo; per-sample allocation not given. Sampling was performed 63 days after the first vaccine or placebo injection. Profiling relied on immunoSEQ multiplex PCR, and the TCRdb table lists in-frame clones only, not all of them. The profile shows fewer than 600,000 clones, roughly 87% of them singletons. This material consisted of peripheral blood, taken in a trial of Ad26.COV2.S vaccine versus placebo. These TCRs come from a person aged 18-65 years who received the Ad26.COV2.S COVID-19 vaccine or a placebo.

V and J are TRBV6-5 and TRBJ2-2, with 12 nucleotides matching TRBD1. After removal of 2 bases from V and 8 bases from J, the junction contained 6 bases not matched to a gene. Germline V lookup: CDR1 MNHEY, CDR2 SVGAGI. The CDR3 has 16 residues. For the CDR3, the DNA is TGTGCCAGCAGTTACCCCCGGGACAGGGGGCCTGGGGAGCTGTTTTTT. This codes for CASSYPRDRGPGELFF.

This chain joins TRBV4-1 and TRBJ2-2; possible D gene TRBD2, 6 bases. V lost 1 base, J lost 6 bases, and 9 bases lay in between. Germline lookup yields CDR1 MGHRA and CDR2 YSYEKL. This CDR3 has 14 residues. This CDR3 reads CASSQVGGSGELFF. CDR3 coding DNA: TGCGCCAGCAGCCAAGTGGGGGGATCCGGGGAGCTGTTTTTT.

V and J are TRBV20-1 and TRBJ2-3; D remains ambiguous. The CDR3 runs 12 residues. Germline CDR1 reads DFQATT; CDR2 reads SNEGSKA (reference sequence). V lost 3 bases and J lost 4, with 8 bases in between. The CDR3 loop is CSASMLPDTQYF. DNA for the CDR3: TGCAGTGCTAGTATGCTTCCAGATACGCAGTATTTT.

This clone was detected once. This chain uses TRBV9 with TRBJ2-2; 7 bases line up with TRBD2. V lost 2 bases and J lost 3; bases outside the gene matches: 7. The CDR3 sequence is 16 residues long. Looked up from germline, CDR1 is SGDLS and CDR2 is YYNGEE. The CDR3 region is CASSVLSGAYTGELFF. Written as DNA, the CDR3 is TGTGCCAGCAGCGTCCTCAGCGGGGCTTACACCGGGGAGCTGTTTTTT. The whole variable domain, filled in from reference TRBV9 and TRBJ2-2, reads DSGVTQTPKHLITATGQRVTLRCSPRSGDLSVYWYQQSLDQGLQFLIQYYNGEERAKGNILERFSAQQFPDLHSELNLSSLELGDSALYFCASSVLSGAYTGELFFGEGSRLTVL.

This chain links TRBV15 with TRBJ1-5; 10 bases map to TRBD1. This CDR3 region has 24 residues. CDR1 is LNHNV and CDR2 is YYDKDF in the germline V gene (reference sequence). With V trimmed by 0 bases and J by 0 bases, 23 bases remained unmatched. CDR3 nucleotides: TGTGCCACCAGCAGAGATCGACCTTTAATGGGACAGGGGCGATGGATAAATAGCAATCAGCCCCAGCATTTT. Its protein is CATSRDRPLMGQGRWINSNQPQHF.